Below, 17 T cell receptor delta chains from the same sample are listed, as sequenced in a study of gammadelta T cells in human blood. TCRdb re-processed the RT-PCR reads via CATT. In the table there are approximately 710 delta-chain clones, almost 35% of which are singletons. The sample comprised Vgamma9Vdelta2 gamma-delta T cells from infant blood. Source of these receptors: a human donor.

As concerns this clone: A far larger clone differs by one base, so this is likely a read error. J is TRDJ2 and V is TRDV2; 12 nucleotides line up with TRDD3. No J segment appears in TCRdb, so it was assigned here by matching the sequence to germline. The CDR3 loop spans 16 amino acids. CDR1 and CDR2 (germline): GEAIGNYY, EKD. CDR3 amino acids: CACDILGDTLTTQLFF. For the CDR3, the DNA is TGTGCCTGTGACATACTGGGGGATACTTTGACAACACAACTCTTCTTT.

On this clone: One base separates it from a far larger clone, so it is likely a read error. The gene calls are TRDV2 and TRDJ1; 13 bases line up with TRDD3. TCRdb offers no J gene call, so here the DNA was matched to germline to obtain one. Germline V gives CDR1 GEAIGNYY, CDR2 EKD. This CDR3 spans 17 amino acids. Trimming cost V 4 bases and J 4 bases; bases outside gene matches: 11. The CDR3 region has the DNA TGTGCCTGTGAGGGAATGTACTGGGGGATACGCGTCGATAAACTCATCTTT. Translating it yields CACEGMYWGIRVDKLIF.

Worth noting for this clone: Since a far larger clone is one base different, this is likely a read error. There is no J gene call, but TRDV2 is given as the V gene; the table's TRDD3 call for D was not verified on the DNA. From germline, CDR1 is GEAIGNYY and CDR2 EKD. This CDR3 contains 17 residues. The DNA for the CDR3 is TGTGCCTGTGACACCGTTCGGGACTCCTGGGACACCCGACAGATGTTTTTT. Encoded protein: CACDTVRDSWDTRQMFF.

This clone is large by share. The chain carries TRDV2 and TRDJ1; the match to TRDD3 covers 12 bases. From germline, CDR1 is GEAIGNYY and CDR2 EKD. V dropped 0 bases and J dropped 4; count of bases not matched to a gene: 5. This CDR3 region has 16 residues. DNA for the CDR3: TGTGCCTGTGACACCGCTGGGGGATACGCTGGCGATAAACTCATCTTT. Its protein product is CACDTAGGYAGDKLIF.

Concerning this clone itself: With a far larger clone one base away, a read error is the likely cause. The chain couples TRDV2 to TRDJ1, with 12 bases aligning to TRDD3. Germline CDR1 GEAIGNYY, CDR2 EKD. The CDR3 runs 14 residues. The CDR3: CACDILGDTDNLIF. In DNA form, the CDR3 reads TGTGCCTGTGACATACTGGGGGATACCGATAACCTCATCTTT.

Note on this clone: It is likely a read error: a sequence one base away is far more abundant. The chain combines TRDV2 with TRDJ1, with 8 bases aligning to TRDD3. Because TCRdb records no J gene, it was assigned here through a match of the DNA to germline. With 1 base clipped from V and 0 bases from J, the junction kept 9 bases outside the gene matches. In germline, CDR1 is GEAIGNYY, CDR2 EKD. The CDR3 contains 17 residues. The CDR3 here is CACDTPLGGEYTDKLIF. The CDR3, as DNA: TGTGCCTGTGACACTCCACTGGGGGGAGAGTACACCGATAAACTCATCTTT.

A few counts support this clone. This likely traces to a read error, being one base from a far larger clone. The chain links TRDV2 to TRDJ1; a possible D gene is TRDD3 (5 bases). In germline, CDR1 is GEAIGNYY, CDR2 EKD. CDR3 size: 14 residues. V lost 0 bases to trimming and J lost 4 bases, with 11 bases between them. CDR3 sequence reads: CACDTWRIIDKLIF. CDR3 DNA sequence: TGTGCCTGTGACACCTGGAGGATAATCGATAAACTCATCTTT.

This clone ranks as large. The chain has TRDV2 and TRDJ2; D remains ambiguous. Trimming shortened V by 2 bases and J by 0 bases, and 24 bases separated the two germline ends. CDR3 length equals 20 residues. Germline V CDR1 and CDR2: GEAIGNYY, EKD. CDR3 sequence reads: CACDKLWNLKGDALTAQLFF. The CDR3 bases are TGTGCCTGTGACAAGCTATGGAACTTGAAGGGTGACGCTTTGACAGCACAACTCTTCTTT.

This clone was detected only once. This sequence is one base from a far larger clone and is likely a read error. The J gene has no call, while the V gene is TRDV2; the table's D call TRDD3 went unverified against the DNA. This CDR3 has 13 amino acids. Germline V gene lookup returns CDR1 GEAIGNYY and CDR2 EKD. The CDR3: CACDTWGTDKLIF. CDR3 sequence (DNA): TGTGCCTGTGACACCTGGGGGACCGATAAACTCATCTTC.

Turning to this clone: This probably arose from a read error, given a far larger clone one base away. Although no V gene was called, TRDJ1 is the J gene; whether TRDD3, the table's D call, matches the DNA was not checked. The CDR3 spans 17 residues. The chain's CDR3 is CACEWGKTSQYTDKLIF. CDR3 nucleotides: TGTGCCTGTGAATGGGGGAAGACTAGCCAATACACCGATAAACTCATCTTT.

In regard to this clone: This probably arose from a read error, given a far larger clone one base away. The chain employs TRDV2 and TRDJ1; D unclear. TCRdb leaves out the J gene; it was filled in here by matching the DNA to germline. V dropped 3 bases and J dropped 2 bases, with 15 bases sitting between them. CDR1 and CDR2 from the germline V gene are GEAIGNYY and EKD. This CDR3 contains 15 residues. DNA for the CDR3: TGTGCCTGTGACCATTTGGGCCGACGGACCGATAAACTCATCTTT. Amino acid sequence: CACDHLGRRTDKLIF.

Comment on this clone: The likely explanation is a read error, given a far larger clone one base away. V is TRDV2 and J is TRDJ1, with D possibly matching TRDD3 (5 bases). As TCRdb names no J gene, one was assigned here on the basis of a DNA match to germline. V dropped 3 bases and J dropped 2 bases, with 12 bases sitting between them. The CDR3 extends over 14 amino acids. Germline assignment: CDR1 GEAIGNYY and CDR2 EKD. This chain's CDR3 is CACDPLGDTDKLIF. For the CDR3, the DNA is TGTGCCTGTGACCCTCTGGGTGATACCGATAAACTCATCTTT.

In this sample, this clone turned up a few times. This probably arose from a read error, given a far larger clone one base away. The chain is built from TRDV2 and TRDJ2; 12 nucleotides line up with TRDD3. The CDR3 sequence is 19 residues long. The V gene's germline CDR1 is GEAIGNYY and CDR2 EKD. In nucleotides, the CDR3 is TGTGCCTGTGACACCATCTTACTGGGGGATACTAGTTTGACAGCACAAATCTTCTTT. It encodes CACDTILLGDTSLTAQIFF.

A note on this clone: This sequence is one base from a far larger clone and is likely a read error. The J gene is TRDJ1, the V gene TRDV2; D not certain. The J gene was missing in TCRdb and was found by matching the end of the DNA to germline. Trimming removed 4 bases from V and 0 bases from J, with 14 bases in between. Germline lookup yields CDR1 GEAIGNYY and CDR2 EKD. This CDR3 has 15 amino acids. In DNA form, the CDR3 reads TGTGCCTGTGATGTTGTTGGGCCAGACACCGATAAACTCATCTTT. Its translation is CACDVVGPDTDKLIF.

This clone qualifies as large. In the same sample, other DNA sequences code for this CDR3. The chain recombines TRDV2 with TRDJ1, with 7 bases fitting TRDD3. V dropped 3 bases and J dropped 0; count of bases not matched to a gene: 6. CDR3 length equals 15 residues. Germline V gene lookup returns CDR1 GEAIGNYY and CDR2 EKD. The CDR3 DNA reads TGTGCCTGTGACCACCTGGGGGGGTACACCGATAAACTCATCTTT. Protein product: CACDHLGGYTDKLIF.

The gene calls are TRDV2 and TRDJ3, with 11 bases aligning to TRDD3. Since TCRdb gives no J gene, matching the DNA to germline was used here to assign it. V gave up 5 bases and J gave up 2 bases; unmatched junction bases: 13. Per germline, CDR1 GEAIGNYY and CDR2 EKD. The CDR3 runs to 20 residues. The CDR3 reads CACVSVLGDRGPWDTRQMFF. The DNA for the CDR3 is TGTGCCTGTGTAAGTGTACTGGGGGATAGGGGACCCTGGGACACCCGACAGATGTTTTTC.

This clone was seen a handful of times. This likely traces to a read error, being one base from a far larger clone. This chain uses TRDV2 with TRDJ1; D gene ambiguous. Per the germline V gene, CDR1 is GEAIGNYY and CDR2 is EKD. The CDR3 length is 15 residues. V was clipped by 3 bases and J by 0 bases, with 13 bases between them. CDR3 DNA: TGTGCCTGTGACGTTATTGGGCCAGACACCGATAAACTCATCTTT. Protein product: CACDVIGPDTDKLIF.